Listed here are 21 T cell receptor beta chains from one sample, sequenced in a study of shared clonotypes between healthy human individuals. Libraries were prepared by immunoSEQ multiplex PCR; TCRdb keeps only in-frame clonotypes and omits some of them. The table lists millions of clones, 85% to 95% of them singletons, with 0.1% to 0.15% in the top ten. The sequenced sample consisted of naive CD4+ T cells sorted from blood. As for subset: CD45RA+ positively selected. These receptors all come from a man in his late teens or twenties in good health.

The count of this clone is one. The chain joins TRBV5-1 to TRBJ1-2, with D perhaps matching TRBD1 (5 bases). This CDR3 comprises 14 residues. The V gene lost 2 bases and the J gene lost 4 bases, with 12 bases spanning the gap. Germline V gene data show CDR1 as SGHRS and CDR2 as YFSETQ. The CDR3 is CASSFSGDGYGYTF. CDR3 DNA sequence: TGCGCCAGCAGCTTTTCGGGGGACGGCTATGGCTACACCTTC.

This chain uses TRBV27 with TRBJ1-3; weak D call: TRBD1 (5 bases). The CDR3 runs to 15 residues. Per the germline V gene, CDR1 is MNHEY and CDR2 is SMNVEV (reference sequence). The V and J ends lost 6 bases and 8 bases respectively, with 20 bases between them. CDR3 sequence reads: CASRSKGFLGDTIYF. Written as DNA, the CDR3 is TGTGCCAGCAGATCAAAGGGCTTCCTGGGGGACACCATATATTTT.

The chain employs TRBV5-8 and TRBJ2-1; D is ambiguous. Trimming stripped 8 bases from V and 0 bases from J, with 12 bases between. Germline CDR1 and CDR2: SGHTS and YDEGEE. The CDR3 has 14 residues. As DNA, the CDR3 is TGTGCCAGTCGAGACATCTCCTCCTACAATGAGCAGTTCTTC. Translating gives CASRDISSYNEQFF.

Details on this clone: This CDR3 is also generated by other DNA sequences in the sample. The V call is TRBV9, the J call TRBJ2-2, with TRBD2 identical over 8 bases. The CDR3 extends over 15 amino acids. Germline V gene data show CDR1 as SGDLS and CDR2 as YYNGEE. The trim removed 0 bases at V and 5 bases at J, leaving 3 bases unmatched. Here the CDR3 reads CASSVGGGRTGELFF. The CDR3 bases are TGTGCCAGCAGCGTAGGCGGGGGGCGAACCGGGGAGCTGTTTTTT.

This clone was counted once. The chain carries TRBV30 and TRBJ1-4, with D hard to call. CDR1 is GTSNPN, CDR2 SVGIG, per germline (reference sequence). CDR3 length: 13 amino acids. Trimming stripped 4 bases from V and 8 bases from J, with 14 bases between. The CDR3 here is CAWTRGTDEKLFF. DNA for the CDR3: TGTGCCTGGACTCGGGGAACGGACGAAAAACTGTTTTTT.

The CDR3 loop reads CASSATGQGAEKLFF. For the CDR3, the DNA is TGTGCCAGCAGCGCAACGGGACAGGGGGCCGAAAAACTGTTTTTT. V and J are TRBV6-1 and TRBJ1-4; 12 bases align to TRBD1. CDR1 MNHNS and CDR2 SASEGT come from the germline V gene. This CDR3 is 15 amino acids long. The junction had 7 bases not matched to a gene; V was cut back by 6 bases and J by 8 bases.

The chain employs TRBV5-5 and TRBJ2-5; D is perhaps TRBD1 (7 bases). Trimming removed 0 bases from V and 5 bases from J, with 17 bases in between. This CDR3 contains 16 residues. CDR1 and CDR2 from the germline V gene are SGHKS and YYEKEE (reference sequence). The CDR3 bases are TGTGCCAGCAGCTTGGCCGGAGGGGCAGGGGGTGAGACCCAGTACTTC. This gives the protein CASSLAGGAGGETQYF.

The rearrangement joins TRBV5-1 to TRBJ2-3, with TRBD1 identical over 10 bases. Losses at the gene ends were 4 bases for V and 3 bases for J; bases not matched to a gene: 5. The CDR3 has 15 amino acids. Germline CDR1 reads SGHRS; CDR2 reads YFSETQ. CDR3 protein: CASSGDRGFTDTQYF. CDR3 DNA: TGCGCCAGCAGCGGGGACAGGGGATTTACAGATACGCAGTATTTT.

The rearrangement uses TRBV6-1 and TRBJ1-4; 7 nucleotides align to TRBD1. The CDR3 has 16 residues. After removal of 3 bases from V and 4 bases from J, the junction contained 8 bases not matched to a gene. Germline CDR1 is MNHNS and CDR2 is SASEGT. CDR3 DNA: TGTGCCAGCAGTGAGGGCGCGACAGGGATTAATGAAAAACTGTTTTTT. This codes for CASSEGATGINEKLFF.

The CDR3 region has the DNA TGTGCCAGCAGCAGGTCAGATACGCAGTATTTT. This sequence encodes CASSRSDTQYF. This sequence joins TRBV9 and TRBJ2-3; D remains unclear. This CDR3 contains 11 residues. Trimming shortened V by 4 bases and J by 4 bases, and 4 bases separated the two germline ends. Germline values: CDR1 SGDLS, CDR2 YYNGEE.

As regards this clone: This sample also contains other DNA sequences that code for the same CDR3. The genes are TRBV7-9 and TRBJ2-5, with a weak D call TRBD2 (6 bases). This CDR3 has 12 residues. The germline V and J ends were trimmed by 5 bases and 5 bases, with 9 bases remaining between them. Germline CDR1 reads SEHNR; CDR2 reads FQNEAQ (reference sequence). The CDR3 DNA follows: TGTGCCAGCAGCCTACGGGGGGAGACCCAGTACTTC. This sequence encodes CASSLRGETQYF.

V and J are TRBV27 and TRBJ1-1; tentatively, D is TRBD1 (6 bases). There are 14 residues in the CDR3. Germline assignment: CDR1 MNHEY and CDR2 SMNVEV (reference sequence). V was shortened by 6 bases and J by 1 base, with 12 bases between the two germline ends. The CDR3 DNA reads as TGTGCCAGCAGCGAGGGGGGCGGGAACACTGAAGCTTTCTTT. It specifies CASSEGGGNTEAFF.

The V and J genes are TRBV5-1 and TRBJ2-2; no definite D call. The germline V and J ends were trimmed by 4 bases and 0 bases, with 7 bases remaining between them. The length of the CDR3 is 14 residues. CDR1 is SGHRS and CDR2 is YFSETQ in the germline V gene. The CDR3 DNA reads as TGCGCCAGCAGCACGACAACGAACACCGGGGAGCTGTTTTTT. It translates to CASSTTTNTGELFF. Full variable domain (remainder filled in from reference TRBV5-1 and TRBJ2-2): KAGVTQTPRYLIKTRGQQVTLSCSPISGHRSVSWYQQTPGQGLQFLFEYFSETQRNKGNFPGRFSGRQFSNSRSEMNVSTLELGDSALYLCASSTTTNTGELFFGEGSRLTVL.

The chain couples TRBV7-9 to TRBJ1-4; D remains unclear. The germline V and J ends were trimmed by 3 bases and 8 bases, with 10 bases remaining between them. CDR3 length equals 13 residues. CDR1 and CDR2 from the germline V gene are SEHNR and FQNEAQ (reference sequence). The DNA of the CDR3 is TGTGCCAGCAGCTTCGCAGGATCCGAAAAACTGTTTTTT. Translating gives CASSFAGSEKLFF.

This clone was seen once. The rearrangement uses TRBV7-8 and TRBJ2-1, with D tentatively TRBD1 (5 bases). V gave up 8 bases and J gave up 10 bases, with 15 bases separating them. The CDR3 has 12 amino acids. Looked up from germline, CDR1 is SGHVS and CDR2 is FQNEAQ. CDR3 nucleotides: TGTGCCAGCTCGTCTCAGGGTTACGAGCAGTTCTTC. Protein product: CASSSQGYEQFF.

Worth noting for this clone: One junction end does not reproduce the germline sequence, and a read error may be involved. CDR3 sequence reads: CASSLGQGPQETQYF. DNA for the CDR3: TGTGCTAGCAGCTTAGGACAGGGTCCCCAAGAGACCCAGTACTTC. The chain couples TRBV7-7 to TRBJ2-5; the match to TRBD1 covers 8 bases. Germline loops: CDR1 SSHAT, CDR2 FNYEAQ (reference sequence). CDR3 length equals 15 residues.

CDR3 residues: CASSPFGFSNQPQHF. CDR3 coding DNA: TGTGCCAGCAGTCCCTTTGGGTTTAGCAATCAGCCCCAGCATTTT. This chain joins TRBV6-1 and TRBJ1-5; D uncertain. The germline gives CDR1 MNHNS, CDR2 SASEGT. The CDR3 is 15 amino acids. Trimming removed 5 bases from V and 0 bases from J, with 11 bases in between.

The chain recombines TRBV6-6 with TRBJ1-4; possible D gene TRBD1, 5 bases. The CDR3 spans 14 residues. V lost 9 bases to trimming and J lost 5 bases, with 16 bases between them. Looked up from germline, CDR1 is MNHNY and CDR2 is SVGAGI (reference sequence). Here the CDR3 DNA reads TGTGCCAGTTTCCGCGGGGCAGAAAATGAAAAACTGTTTTTT. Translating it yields CASFRGAENEKLFF.

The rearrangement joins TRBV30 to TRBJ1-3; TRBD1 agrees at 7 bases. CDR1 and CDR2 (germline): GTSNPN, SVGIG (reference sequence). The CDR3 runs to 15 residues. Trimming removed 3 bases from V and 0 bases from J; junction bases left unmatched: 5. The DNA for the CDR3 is TGTGCCTGGAGCGCAGACAGGGACTCTGGAAACACCATATATTTT. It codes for CAWSADRDSGNTIYF.

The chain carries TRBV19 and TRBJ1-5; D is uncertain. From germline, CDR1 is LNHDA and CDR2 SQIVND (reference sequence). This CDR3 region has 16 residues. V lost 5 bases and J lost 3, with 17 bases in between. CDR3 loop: CASSPLKKDVNQPQHF. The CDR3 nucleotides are TGTGCCAGTAGTCCCCTAAAAAAGGATGTCAATCAGCCCCAGCATTTT.

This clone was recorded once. CDR3 sequence reads: CASSLNRGWQFF. Here the CDR3 DNA reads TGTGCCAGCTCACTTAACAGGGGGTGGCAGTTCTTC. J is TRBJ2-1 and V is TRBV18; 8 bases agree with TRBD1. Germline CDR1 reads KGHSH; CDR2 reads LQKENI. V was pared by 4 bases and J by 12 bases, with 5 bases of the junction left unmatched. This CDR3 spans 12 amino acids.